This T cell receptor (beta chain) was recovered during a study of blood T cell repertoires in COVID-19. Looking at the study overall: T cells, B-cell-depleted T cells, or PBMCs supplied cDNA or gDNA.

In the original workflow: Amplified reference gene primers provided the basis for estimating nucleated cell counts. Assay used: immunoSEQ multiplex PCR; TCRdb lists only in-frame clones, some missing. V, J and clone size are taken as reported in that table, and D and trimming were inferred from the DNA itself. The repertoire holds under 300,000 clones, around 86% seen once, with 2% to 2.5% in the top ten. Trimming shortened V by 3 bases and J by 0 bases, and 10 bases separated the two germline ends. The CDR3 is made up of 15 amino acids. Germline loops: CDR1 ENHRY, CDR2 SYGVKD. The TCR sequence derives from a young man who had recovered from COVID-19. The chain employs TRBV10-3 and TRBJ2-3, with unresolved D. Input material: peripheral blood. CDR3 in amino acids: CAISDPRQSTDTQYF. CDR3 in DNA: TGTGCCATCAGTGACCCTAGGCAGAGCACAGATACGCAGTATTTT.